The sequence of this TCR beta chain was determined in a study of Tregs in tolerant kidney transplant recipients. Only in-frame clones appear in the TCRdb table, and some are missing; sequencing was by immunoSEQ multiplex PCR. The sample lists more than 75,000 clones, approximately 94% seen once, with 0.35% to 0.55% in the top ten. V was trimmed by 6 bases and J by 7 bases, leaving 12 bases between them. The CDR3 extends over 13 amino acids. The V gene's germline CDR1 is MNHNS and CDR2 SASEGT. Sequenced here: CD4+ T cells from blood, sampled before the transplant. The rearrangement uses TRBV6-1 and TRBJ1-4; tentatively, D is TRBD1 (6 bases). The origin of this receptor is a human donor who received a combined kidney and bone marrow transplant. As DNA, the CDR3 is TGTGCCAGCAGCGGGGTACAGGGTGAAAAACTGTTTTTT. This codes for CASSGVQGEKLFF.